The entry below describes one T cell receptor (beta chain). The data were obtained in a study of T cells after somatic rescue of genetic block. The repertoire was sequenced with immunoSEQ multiplex PCR; TCRdb's copy has only in-frame clones and lacks some. The profile covers 95,000 to 120,000 clones, with about nine tenths appearing a single time and roughly 1.5% taken by the ten largest. Trimming at V came to 0 bases and at J to 8 bases, leaving 12 bases not matched to a gene. Germline CDR1 LGHNA, CDR2 YSLEER. The CDR3 is 17 residues long. The chain recombines TRBV4-3 with TRBJ1-2; TRBD1 matches 10 bases. Sequenced: peripheral blood mononuclear cells (PBMCs). The TCR was taken from a woman aged 18-29 years. CDR3 amino acids: CASSQDPWDRGSGGYTF. In DNA form, the CDR3 reads TGCGCCAGCAGCCAAGATCCCTGGGACAGGGGATCGGGAGGCTACACCTTC.